These 32 T cell receptor beta chains came from one sample sequenced in a study of blood T cells in healthy people across ages. Then a second PCR, running about 7 to 11 cycles, was carried out with a sample-barcoded 5' primer and a J-beta primer mix. A single record per CDR3 protein comes from TCRdb applying MiXCR to the 5' RACE reads. Among 580,000 or so distinct CDR3 sequences listed, 40% to 50% were seen once. Material for sequencing was blood. Receptors were obtained from a man at least 80 years old in good health.

V usage is TRBV7-9 and J usage is TRBJ2-1; 9 bases line up with TRBD1. Losses at the gene ends were 6 bases for V and 3 bases for J; bases not matched to a gene: 6. The CDR3 has 15 amino acids. The germline V gene has CDR1 SEHNR and CDR2 FQNEAQ (reference sequence). CDR3 sequence (DNA): TGTGCCAGCAGGGGACAGGGTGCCTTCTACAATGAGCAGTTCTTC. Its protein is CASRGQGAFYNEQFF.

The V and J genes are TRBV7-2 and TRBJ2-1, with 12 bases fitting TRBD2. The CDR3 has 15 amino acids. V lost 5 bases, J lost 7 bases, and 6 bases stayed unmatched. Germline values: CDR1 SGHTA, CDR2 FQGNSA. CDR3 protein: CASSPSGGAGNEQFF. The CDR3 DNA follows: TGTGCCAGCAGCCCTAGCGGGGGGGCCGGAAATGAGCAGTTCTTC.

The gene calls are TRBV20-1 and TRBJ2-3, with 9 bases matching TRBD2. Trimming at V came to 4 bases and at J to 0 bases, leaving 8 bases not matched to a gene. The CDR3 contains 16 residues. In germline, CDR1 is DFQATT, CDR2 SNEGSKA (reference sequence). CDR3 protein: CSATPGTSRSTDTQYF. CDR3 coding DNA: TGCAGTGCTACCCCTGGGACTAGCCGAAGCACAGATACGCAGTATTTT.

Only one count was recorded for this clonotype. The CDR3 DNA reads as TGTGCCAGCTCACCATCCAAAAACGGTCAAGAGACCCAGTACTTC. Its translation: CASSPSKNGQETQYF. The genes are TRBV18 and TRBJ2-7, with unresolved D. The tail of the sequence fits TRBJ2-5 better, so the J call may be wrong. CDR1 and CDR2 from the germline V gene are KGHSH and LQKENI. The CDR3 sequence is 15 residues long.

A single count supports this clonotype. The chain couples TRBV2 to TRBJ2-7, with 8 bases fitting TRBD1. The CDR3 consists of 15 residues. Trimming removed 7 bases from V and 7 bases from J; junction bases left unmatched: 15. Germline V gene lookup returns CDR1 SNHLY and CDR2 FYNNEI. The DNA of the CDR3 is TGTGCCAGCAAATCTGGGACAGGCTCCTACAATGAGCAGTACTTC. Protein sequence: CASKSGTGSYNEQYF.

The chain recombines TRBV20-1 with TRBJ1-1; the D is unclear. The V end was cut by 0 bases, the J end by 8 bases, with 16 bases between. There are 14 residues in the CDR3. The germline V gene has CDR1 DFQATT and CDR2 SNEGSKA (reference sequence). CDR3 DNA sequence: TGCAGTGCTAGAGATCCCGGCGGACCTAACGAAGCTTTCTTT. Translation gives CSARDPGGPNEAFF.

The rearrangement joins TRBV7-2 to TRBJ1-5; D unresolved. V lost 2 bases, J lost 0 bases, and 8 bases lay in between. The CDR3 totals 15 residues. Germline values: CDR1 SGHTA, CDR2 FQGNSA. In DNA, the CDR3 is TGTGCCAGCAGCTTATTGGCGGATAGCAATCAGCCCCAGCATTTT. Its protein product is CASSLLADSNQPQHF.

The V call is TRBV30, the J call TRBJ1-2; D is perhaps TRBD1 (5 bases). CDR3 size: 13 residues. Trimming took 5 bases from V and 4 from J, leaving 14 bases between them. The germline CDR1 and CDR2 sequences are GTSNPN and SVGIG (reference sequence). The CDR3 DNA is TGTGCCTGGGTCCCGGGACTGTCCTATGGCTACACCTTC. This codes for CAWVPGLSYGYTF. The complete variable domain, with remaining parts taken from reference TRBV30 and TRBJ1-2, reads SQTIHQWPATLVQPVGSPLSLECTVEGTSNPNLYWYRQAAGRGLQLLFYSVGIGQISSEVPQNLSASRPQDRQFILSSKKLLLSDSGFYLCAWVPGLSYGYTFGSGTRLTVV.

This clonotype occurred once. V and J are TRBV6-2 or TRBV6-3 and TRBJ2-7; 9 positions agree with TRBD1. Germline-derived CDR1 and CDR2 are MNHEY and SVGEGT. The CDR3 totals 15 residues. V lost 5 bases and J lost 3; bases outside the gene matches: 8. The CDR3 DNA is TGTGCCAGCAGTCCTTCGGGACAGGGCTACTACGAGCAGTACTTC. Protein sequence: CASSPSGQGYYEQYF.

This clonotype was counted many times. The V gene is TRBV6-6, the J gene TRBJ2-7, with D unresolved. V was clipped by 6 bases and J by 5 bases, with 11 bases between them. In germline, CDR1 is MNHNY, CDR2 SVGAGI (reference sequence). CDR3 length equals 12 residues. CDR3 protein: CASSLARDEQYF. In DNA, the CDR3 is TGTGCCAGCAGCCTCGCTAGGGACGAGCAGTACTTC.

This clonotype was seen more than once but under ten times. The genes are TRBV10-3 and TRBJ1-6; D perhaps matches TRBD1 (6 bases). The CDR3 contains 14 residues. Between the trimmed V and J ends, which lost 6 bases and 10 bases, there was a span of 16 bases. CDR1 and CDR2 (germline): ENHRY, SYGVKD. The CDR3 region has the DNA TGTGCCATCAGCGATGGAACAGGGAGGTCACCCCTCCACTTT. It is translated as CAISDGTGRSPLHF.

This chain links TRBV7-8 with TRBJ1-1; the match to TRBD1 covers 9 bases. This CDR3 has 17 amino acids. Germline V gives CDR1 SGHVS, CDR2 FQNEAQ. The J segment lost 4 bases and the V segment lost 1 base, leaving 10 bases of the junction unmatched. For the CDR3, the DNA is TGTGCCAGCAGCTTAGGGAATAGACAGGGGGGGAGCACTGAAGCTTTCTTT. It codes for CASSLGNRQGGSTEAFF.

In this sample, this clonotype turned up a few times. This chain links TRBV4-3 with TRBJ2-7; 7 nucleotides agree with TRBD1. V lost 3 bases to trimming and J lost 3 bases; unmatched junction nucleotides: 8. Germline V CDR1 and CDR2: LGHNA, YSLEER. The CDR3 has 15 residues. In DNA form, the CDR3 reads TGCGCCAGCAGCCACCAAGGGACAGCCGGCTACGAGCAGTACTTC. Translating it yields CASSHQGTAGYEQYF.

This chain uses TRBV9 with TRBJ2-1, with 7 bases aligning to TRBD2. The J segment lost 8 bases and the V segment lost 4 bases, leaving 18 bases of the junction unmatched. The CDR3 spans 17 residues. Per the germline V gene, CDR1 is SGDLS and CDR2 is YYNGEE. CDR3 residues: CASSPVAAGVGGDEQFF. The CDR3 nucleotides read TGTGCCAGCAGCCCGGTCGCGGCGGGGGTTGGGGGGGATGAGCAGTTCTTC.

This clonotype was counted only a few times. The V gene is TRBV28, the J gene TRBJ2-7; tentative D call: TRBD1 (5 bases). CDR1 and CDR2 (germline): MDHEN, SYDVKM. This CDR3 has 14 amino acids. Trimming took 4 bases from V and 0 from J, leaving 10 bases between them. The CDR3 protein is CASSWATDSYEQYF. CDR3 sequence (DNA): TGTGCCAGCAGTTGGGCGACAGACTCCTACGAGCAGTACTTC.

This clonotype was picked up many times. The chain joins TRBV7-9 to TRBJ2-1, with D unresolved. The CDR3 loop spans 15 amino acids. Germline V gene sequence: CDR1 SEHNR, CDR2 FQNEAQ (reference sequence). Trimming cost V 2 bases and J 2 bases, with 10 bases left between them. The CDR3 DNA follows: TGTGCCAGCAGCTTAACAAACCCCCCCTACAATGAGCAGTTCTTC. Translated: CASSLTNPPYNEQFF. Based on the CDR3 plus reference TRBV7-9 and TRBJ2-1, the full variable domain is DTGVSQNPRHKITKRGQNVTFRCDPISEHNRLYWYRQTLGQGPEFLTYFQNEAQLEKSRLLSDRFSAERPKGSFSTLEIQRTEQGDSAMYLCASSLTNPPYNEQFFGPGTRLTVL.

The chain links TRBV20-1 to TRBJ1-5; TRBD1 matches 7 bases. J was trimmed by 1 base and V by 3 bases; bases with no gene match: 6. This CDR3 is 15 amino acids long. Germline V lookup: CDR1 DFQATT, CDR2 SNEGSKA (reference sequence). The CDR3 reads CSASSGGGSNQPQHF. The CDR3 DNA follows: TGCAGTGCTAGTTCAGGGGGTGGAAGCAATCAGCCCCAGCATTTT.

This clonotype occurred many times. The chain has TRBV6-5 and TRBJ2-5, with D maybe TRBD1 (6 bases). Trimming took 0 bases from V and 2 from J, leaving 7 bases between them. This CDR3 region has 14 residues. From germline, CDR1 is MNHEY and CDR2 SVGAGI. The CDR3 DNA follows: TGTGCCAGCAGTTACTCGAGGGGGCAAGAGACCCAGTACTTC. This gives the protein CASSYSRGQETQYF.

A note on this clonotype: The junction and the germline gene differ at one end; a read error may be behind it. The CDR3 loop is CANSLMGSHNEQFF. The CDR3 nucleotides read TGTGCCAACAGCTTAATGGGTAGCCACAATGAGCAGTTCTTC. V is TRBV7-2 and J is TRBJ2-1; D is undetermined. CDR3 size: 14 residues. The germline CDR1 and CDR2 sequences are SGHTA and FQGNSA.

This clonotype was picked up a small number of times. The rearrangement links TRBV5-1 to TRBJ2-1, with TRBD1 identical over 9 bases. V lost 3 bases, J lost 7 bases, and 8 bases stayed unmatched. Germline assignment: CDR1 SGHRS and CDR2 YFSETQ. The CDR3 is 15 residues long. The CDR3 sequence is CASSWVPGQGNEQFF. In nucleotides, the CDR3 is TGCGCCAGCAGCTGGGTTCCGGGACAGGGAAATGAGCAGTTCTTC.

This clonotype has just a few counts. The chain has TRBV6-1 and TRBJ1-5; 8 bases align to TRBD1. Germline V gene data show CDR1 as MNHNS and CDR2 as SASEGT. The CDR3 sequence is 17 residues long. V gave up 6 bases and J gave up 5 bases; unmatched junction bases: 15. In DNA, the CDR3 is TGTGCCAGCAGCCCGAGCAGGGGGCGAGGGTTTGATCAGCCCCAGCATTTT. Encoded protein: CASSPSRGRGFDQPQHF.

This clonotype turned up a few times. J is TRBJ2-1 and V is TRBV6-2 or TRBV6-3, with 12 bases identical to TRBD2. CDR1 MNHEY and CDR2 SVGEGT come from the germline V gene. Trimming cost V 0 bases and J 6 bases; bases outside gene matches: 12. This CDR3 region has 19 residues. The CDR3 nucleotides read TGTGCCAGCAGTTACTCCCCCCTCACAGTGGGACTAGCGGGCAATGAGCAGTTCTTC. Residues: CASSYSPLTVGLAGNEQFF.

This clonotype was counted between two and nine times. The V call is TRBV29-1, the J call TRBJ1-2; D is possibly TRBD1 (6 bases). The CDR3 is 12 residues long. The germline V gene has CDR1 SQVTM and CDR2 ANQGSEA. Trimming shortened V by 5 bases and J by 1 base, and 8 bases separated the two germline ends. CDR3 sequence reads: CSVIQGNYGYTF. The CDR3 bases are TGCAGCGTTATACAGGGTAACTATGGCTACACCTTC. Together with reference TRBV29-1 and TRBJ1-2, the CDR3 gives the full variable domain: SAVISQKPSRDICQRGTSLTIQCQVDSQVTMMFWYRQQPGQSLTLIATANQGSEATYESGFVIDKFPISRPNLTFSTLTVSNMSPEDSSIYLCSVIQGNYGYTFGSGTRLTVV.

In the case of this clonotype: Possible read error: a much larger clone is one base away. The chain joins TRBV6-5 to TRBJ2-3; perhaps TRBD1 as D (6 bases). The CDR3 runs 14 residues. Germline V gene sequence: CDR1 MNHEY, CDR2 SVGAGI. The V gene lost 5 bases and the J gene lost 3 bases, with 12 bases spanning the gap. This CDR3 reads CASSDTRGTDTQYF. The CDR3 nucleotides are TGTGCCAGCAGTGACACAAGGGGGACAGATACGCAGTATTTT.

There are a few counts of this clonotype. The chain uses TRBV6-2 or TRBV6-3 and TRBJ2-1, with TRBD2 as a possible D gene (6 bases). V lost 6 bases, J lost 4 bases, and 19 bases lay in between. Germline CDR1 reads MNHEY; CDR2 reads SVGEGT. The CDR3 has 16 residues. The CDR3: CASSLIPGLLYNEQFF. Written as DNA, the CDR3 is TGTGCCAGCAGCCTTATACCGGGACTGTTATACAATGAGCAGTTCTTC.

CDR3 amino acids: CASSVRGINEQYF. The CDR3 coding sequence is TGTGCCAGCAGCGTAAGGGGCATCAACGAGCAGTACTTC. The chain links TRBV9 to TRBJ2-7, with D tentatively TRBD1 (5 bases). Deletions cut 1 base from V and 5 bases from J, with 10 bases between. The germline gives CDR1 SGDLS, CDR2 YYNGEE. This CDR3 comprises 13 residues.

The chain uses TRBV11-2 and TRBJ2-7; no clear D. The CDR3 sequence is 14 residues long. Looked up from germline, CDR1 is SGHAT and CDR2 is FQNNGV. With 0 bases removed from V and 4 bases from J, the gap between germline ends came to 10 bases. The CDR3: CASSLEGRVYEQYF. As DNA, the CDR3 is TGTGCCAGCAGCTTAGAGGGCCGAGTATACGAGCAGTACTTC.

The CDR3 loop reads CASSFSGTSLRETQYF. CDR3 nucleotides: TGTGCCAGCAGCTTTTCTGGGACTAGCTTGCGAGAGACCCAGTACTTC. The rearrangement links TRBV7-2 to TRBJ2-7; TRBD2 agrees at 9 bases. The J call may not be correct, given that the DNA end is closer to TRBJ2-5. Germline-derived CDR1 and CDR2 are SGHTA and FQGNSA. The CDR3 spans 16 residues.

V and J are TRBV12-3 or TRBV12-4 and TRBJ2-3; D is unclear. CDR3 length equals 15 residues. V lost 5 bases and J 4 bases, leaving 16 bases between the germline ends. CDR3 region: CASSPSGRMADTQYF. The CDR3 nucleotides are TGTGCCAGCAGTCCTTCTGGTAGGATGGCAGATACGCAGTATTTT.

This chain connects TRBV7-2 to TRBJ2-5; D is ambiguous. The end of the DNA is better explained by TRBJ2-7, so the J call may be wrong. Per the germline V gene, CDR1 is SGHTA and CDR2 is FQGNSA. The CDR3 covers 16 residues. CDR3 loop: CASSFRGPLRIYEQYF. In DNA, the CDR3 is TGTGCCAGCAGCTTCCGAGGCCCCCTAAGGATCTACGAGCAGTACTTC.

The V gene is TRBV5-1, the J gene TRBJ2-1; D may be TRBD2 (6 bases). V was cut by 0 bases and J by 8 bases, with 6 bases left in between. The CDR3 totals 12 residues. Germline CDR1 SGHRS, CDR2 YFSETQ. The DNA for the CDR3 is TGCGCCAGCAGCTTGGGGGACTATGAGCAGTTCTTC. This gives the protein CASSLGDYEQFF.

The chain has TRBV6-1 and TRBJ2-1; D is unresolved. Germline V gives CDR1 MNHNS, CDR2 SASEGT. The CDR3 spans 14 residues. V was pared by 3 bases and J by 4 bases, with 10 bases between. CDR3 amino acids: CASSEMGWYNEQFF. In DNA form, the CDR3 reads TGTGCCAGCAGTGAGATGGGTTGGTACAATGAGCAGTTCTTC.